This T cell receptor beta chain stems from a study of cytomegalovirus exposure and HLA in healthy donors. Study overall: A data release that came early held 75 million to 85 million unique TCRs from HLA-typed donors.

The PCR employed 60 Vbeta primers together with 13 Jbeta primers. The assay was immunoSEQ multiplex PCR, and TCRdb's table has in-frame clones only and misses some. The data show around 170,000 clones, roughly 80% seen once. As for this clone: Its specificity is unknown.

The germline V gene has CDR1 SNHLY and CDR2 FYNNEI. V was pared by 8 bases and J by 4 bases, with 15 bases between. This CDR3 contains 14 residues. Study-level results: In a later analysis, parvovirus B19, influenza, CMV and Epstein-Barr virus appeared linked to several top co-occurrence clusters. Despite most TCR sequences being rare, some public TCRs occurred in many donors. As was reported, the classifier diagnosed cytomegalovirus status with high specificity and sensitivity.

The TCR comes from a man in his forties in good health and CMV-seropositive. The V and J genes are TRBV2 and TRBJ1-5; unclear D gene. Sequencing was done on a sample of PBMCs. The CDR3 DNA sequence: TGTGCCAGCTCCATTGTCGGGGATAATCAGCCCCAGCATTTT. It is translated as CASSIVGDNQPQHF. The variable domain in full, with the rest retrieved from reference TRBV2 and TRBJ1-5, is EPEVTQTPSHQVTQMGQEVILRCVPISNHLYFYWYRQILGQKVEFLVSFYNNEISEKSEIFDDQFSVERPDGSNFTLKIRSTKLEDSAMYFCASSIVGDNQPQHFGDGTRLSIL.